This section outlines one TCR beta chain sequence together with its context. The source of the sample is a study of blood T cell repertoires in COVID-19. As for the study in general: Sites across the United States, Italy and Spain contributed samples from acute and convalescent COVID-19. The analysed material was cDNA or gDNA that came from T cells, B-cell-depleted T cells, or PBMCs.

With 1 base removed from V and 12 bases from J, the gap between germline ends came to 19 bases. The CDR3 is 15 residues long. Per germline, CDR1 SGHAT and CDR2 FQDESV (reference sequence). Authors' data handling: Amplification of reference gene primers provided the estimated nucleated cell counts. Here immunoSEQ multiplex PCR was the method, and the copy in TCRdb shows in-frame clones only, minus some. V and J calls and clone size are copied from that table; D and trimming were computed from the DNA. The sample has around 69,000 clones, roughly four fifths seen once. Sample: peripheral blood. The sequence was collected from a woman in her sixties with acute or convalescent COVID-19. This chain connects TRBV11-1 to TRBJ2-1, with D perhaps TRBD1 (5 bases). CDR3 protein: CASSLVGRVDVAQFF. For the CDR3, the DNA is TGTGCCAGCAGCTTAGTAGGCAGGGTGGATGTTGCGCAGTTCTTC.